A selection of T cell receptor beta chains follows, all from one sample in a study of T cell repertoires in cytomegalovirus infection. TCRdb itself ran the reads through MiXCR, one entry per CDR3 protein. In the table there are approximately 260,000 distinct CDR3 sequences, approximately 15% of which are singletons. The sequencing input was CD8+ T cells from PBMCs. These receptors originate from a human donor in good health (CMV status not recorded). Some clones in this sample may be carry-over from other donors' samples. Each CDR3 is given with its conserved first and last residue. D genes are given only for firm matches. Size is omitted from some rows. Given values are once, few, many or a class for expanded clones.

size	V	D	J	CDR3	DNA
-	TRBV6-8	-	TRBJ2-7	CASSPTESLEQYF	TGTGCCAGCAGCCCGACGGAGTCCTTAGAGCAGTACTTC
many	TRBV28	-	TRBJ1-2	CASSQFREVSGYTF	TGTGCCAGCAGTCAATTCAGGGAGGTTAGCGGCTACACCTTC
-	TRBV27	TRBD1	TRBJ1-2	CASSPGQAYYGYTF	TGTGCCAGCAGTCCAGGACAGGCTTACTATGGCTACACCTTC
many	TRBV28	-	TRBJ1-1	CASSFIENTEAFF	TGTGCCAGCAGTTTTATCGAGAACACTGAAGCTTTCTTT
-	TRBV5-6	-	TRBJ2-1	CASSGTSASPNNEQFF	TGTGCCAGCAGCGGAACTTCTGCATCCCCTAACAATGAGCAGTTCTTC
many	TRBV7-6	-	TRBJ1-4	CASSSPGGLGEKLFF	TGTGCCAGCAGCTCCCCCGGGGGGCTGGGTGAAAAACTGTTTTTT
few	TRBV7-9	-	TRBJ2-7	CASSSINPTSGRTYEQYF	TGTGCCAGCAGCTCCATAAATCCGACTAGTGGTCGGACCTACGAGCAGTACTTC
few	TRBV11-2	TRBD1	TRBJ1-2	CASSLPTGVTSYGYTF	TGTGCCAGCAGCTTACCGACAGGGGTGACAAGCTATGGCTACACCTTC
few	TRBV27	TRBD1	TRBJ2-7	CASSSRTGRYEQYF	TGTGCCAGCAGTTCACGGACAGGTCGATACGAGCAGTACTTC
many	TRBV7-6	-	TRBJ1-1	CASSLEPQQNTEAFF	TGTGCCAGCAGCTTAGAACCACAGCAGAACACTGAAGCTTTCTTT
many	TRBV7-9	-	TRBJ1-1	CASSLVASGRTEAFF	TGTGCCAGCAGCCTTGTTGCCTCGGGACGCACTGAAGCTTTCTTT
-	TRBV20-1	-	TRBJ2-5	CSARVGRGGRETQYF	TGCAGTGCTAGAGTAGGACGGGGAGGTCGGGAGACCCAGTACTTC
many	TRBV7-6	TRBD1	TRBJ1-3	CASSLSRGPPGNTIYF	TGTGCCAGCAGCCTTAGCAGGGGGCCTCCTGGAAACACCATATATTTT
-	TRBV5-6	-	TRBJ2-5	CASSASETQYF	TGTGCCAGCAGCGCCAGCGAGACCCAGTACTTC
few	TRBV18	-	TRBJ2-7	CASSPPGDGYEQYF	TGTGCCAGCTCACCTCCGGGGGACGGCTACGAGCAGTACTTC
many	TRBV6-5	-	TRBJ1-6	CASSFGTGPSPLHF	TGTGCCAGCAGTTTTGGGACGGGGCCATCACCCCTCCACTTT
many	TRBV6-1	-	TRBJ2-5	CASSEGLGGPVQETQYF	TGTGCCAGCAGTGAAGGACTCGGAGGCCCAGTCCAGGAGACCCAGTACTTC
-	TRBV7-9	TRBD1	TRBJ1-1	CASSSPTGFEAFF	TGTGCCAGCAGCTCCCCGACAGGGTTTGAAGCTTTCTTT
few	TRBV20-1	-	TRBJ2-7	CSAPYDGEQYF	TGCAGTGCTCCATACGACGGCGAGCAGTACTTC
many	TRBV7-2	TRBD1	TRBJ2-7	CASSLGRTGGYEQYF	TGTGCCAGCAGCTTAGGTAGGACAGGAGGCTACGAGCAGTACTTC
many	TRBV7-2	-	TRBJ1-6	CASSLAFTPGHNSPLHF	TGTGCCAGCAGCTTAGCTTTCACACCAGGTCATAATTCACCCCTCCACTTT
few	TRBV28	TRBD1	TRBJ1-2	CASSPRQGYGYTF	TGTGCCAGCAGTCCAAGACAGGGCTATGGCTACACCTTC
-	TRBV6-2/TRBV6-3	-	TRBJ2-5	CASRATAAQGETQYF	TGTGCCAGCAGGGCAACGGCGGCCCAAGGGGAGACCCAGTACTTC
many	TRBV6-1	TRBD2	TRBJ2-2	CASSPEGGSTGELFF	TGTGCCAGCAGCCCAGAGGGAGGGAGCACCGGGGAGCTGTTTTTT
few	TRBV6-1	-	TRBJ1-1	CASSEVYGQTEAFF	TGTGCCAGCAGTGAAGTTTATGGTCAAACTGAAGCTTTCTTT
-	TRBV20-1	TRBD2	TRBJ2-3	CSARPSSGGAGDTQYF	TGCAGTGCTAGACCTTCTAGCGGGGGGGCTGGAGATACGCAGTATTTT
many	TRBV4-2	-	TRBJ1-6	CASSQDRQVSPLHF	TGTGCCAGCAGCCAAGATCGACAGGTTTCACCCCTCCACTTT
many	TRBV6-2/TRBV6-3	TRBD1	TRBJ2-1	CASSYGTGMSWEQFF	TGTGCCAGCAGTTACGGGACAGGGATGTCCTGGGAGCAGTTCTTC
few	TRBV29-1	-	TRBJ1-2	CSSRTEDGYTF	TGCAGCTCTCGGACAGAGGATGGCTACACCTTC
few	TRBV6-2/TRBV6-3	-	TRBJ1-2	CASSTQGIGYTF	TGTGCCAGCAGTACGCAGGGGATCGGCTACACCTTC
many	TRBV6-1	-	TRBJ1-1	CASSEEGMGAEAFF	TGTGCCAGCAGTGAGGAGGGTATGGGCGCTGAAGCTTTCTTT
few	TRBV5-5	-	TRBJ2-5	CASSLAGYQETQYF	TGTGCCAGCAGCTTGGCTGGTTACCAAGAGACCCAGTACTTC
few	TRBV7-9	-	TRBJ2-5	CASSPPWKQETQYF	TGTGCCAGCAGCCCCCCGTGGAAGCAAGAGACCCAGTACTTC
-	TRBV11-2	-	TRBJ2-1	CASSLGWDEQFF	TGTGCCAGCAGCTTAGGCTGGGATGAGCAGTTCTTC
many	TRBV7-9	-	TRBJ2-5	CASSLWGPKEETQYF	TGTGCCAGCAGCTTATGGGGACCTAAGGAGGAGACCCAGTACTTC
many	TRBV4-1	TRBD1	TRBJ2-2	CASSQDGTGLSFSTGELFF	TGCGCCAGCAGCCAAGATGGGACAGGGCTATCATTTTCCACCGGGGAGCTGTTTTTT
many	TRBV6-1	-	TRBJ1-1	CASELRFAGFYAEAFF	TGTGCCTCGGAGTTACGGTTTGCCGGGTTTTATGCTGAAGCTTTCTTT
few	TRBV3-1	-	TRBJ2-7	CASSQDARSSYEQYF	TGTGCCAGCAGCCAAGATGCTAGAAGCTCCTACGAGCAGTACTTC
-	TRBV14	-	TRBJ2-7	CASSHQANYEQYF	TGTGCCAGCAGCCACCAAGCTAACTACGAGCAGTACTTC
few	TRBV7-2	TRBD2	TRBJ2-3	CASSPRSGLARVLSSTDTQYF	TGTGCCAGCAGCCCCAGATCGGGACTAGCAAGGGTCCTCTCTAGCACAGATACGCAGTATTTT
-	TRBV2	-	TRBJ1-4	CASSDVTGLFF	TGTGCCAGCAGCGATGTGACGGGACTGTTTTTT